This TCR beta chain comes out of a study of cytomegalovirus exposure and HLA in healthy donors. Study-wide results and limits: TCR clusters originating in the first cohort tended to co-occur in the roughly 120 validation repertoires, according to a later analysis. The study labeled 150 or so TCR beta chains cytomegalovirus-associated.

CDR3 size: 13 residues. Germline values: CDR1 GTSNPN, CDR2 SVGIG (reference sequence). Trimming removed 5 bases at V and 3 bases at J, with 13 bases between. Using immunoSEQ multiplex PCR, the repertoire was profiled, and TCRdb retains in-frame clones only, with some absent. Counted here are 150,000 to 200,000 clones, 89% occurring once; the ten biggest clones make up 4% to 5%. In regard to this clone: Its antigen remains unidentified.

This TCR was recovered from a man aged 18 to 29 in good health and CMV-seropositive. The genes are TRBV30 and TRBJ1-2, with D perhaps TRBD1 (5 bases). The source material was PBMCs. For the CDR3, the DNA is TGTGCCTGGGAACCAGGGTCTTACTATGGCTACACCTTC. This codes for CAWEPGSYYGYTF.